The 20 T cell receptor beta chains below come from one sample, sequenced in a study of CD8 T cells in ankylosing spondylitis. TCRdb recomputed calls from the 5' RACE reads with MiXCR, one row per CDR3 protein. The sample comprises 120,000 to 150,000 distinct CDR3 sequences, roughly 7.7% of which are singletons, and less than 7.5% rests with the top ten. Material: synovial fluid, either unsorted or a sorted T cell fraction (not recorded which). The receptors here all came from a male donor with ankylosing spondylitis.

This clonotype was seen many times. The rearrangement joins TRBV20-1 to TRBJ1-1, with a possible D match to TRBD1 (5 bases). CDR1 and CDR2 (germline): DFQATT, SNEGSKA (reference sequence). This CDR3 is 15 amino acids long. Trimming cost V 0 bases and J 0 bases, with 11 bases left between them. CDR3 bases: TGCAGTGCTAGAGATCCCGGGGGATTGAACACTGAAGCTTTCTTT. Residues: CSARDPGGLNTEAFF.

This chain connects TRBV6-5 to TRBJ1-2; D ambiguous. V was trimmed by 0 bases and J by 7 bases, leaving 15 bases between them. The CDR3 totals 15 residues. Germline V CDR1 and CDR2: MNHEY, SVGAGI. The CDR3 is CASSYSRAEITGYTF. CDR3 nucleotide sequence: TGTGCCAGCAGTTACTCCCGAGCAGAAATCACTGGCTACACCTTC.

This clonotype was seen a handful of times. The V gene is TRBV6-1, the J gene TRBJ1-2, with D maybe TRBD1 (5 bases). The germline V gene encodes CDR1 MNHNS and CDR2 SASEGT. The CDR3 covers 16 residues. V was cut by 6 bases and J by 0 bases, with 17 bases left in between. The CDR3 spells CASSDSSFGTNYGYTF. In DNA form, the CDR3 reads TGTGCCAGCAGCGACAGTTCCTTCGGTACTAACTATGGCTACACCTTC.

This clonotype was detected many times. The genes are TRBV10-3 and TRBJ2-2; 8 nucleotides match TRBD1. The ends lost 4 bases at V and 1 base at J; junction bases unmatched: 5. Germline V CDR1 and CDR2: ENHRY, SYGVKD. The CDR3 sequence is 16 residues long. In DNA form, the CDR3 reads TGTGCCATCAGTGGAACCGGGACAGGGAACACCGGGGAGCTGTTTTTT. The encoded protein is CAISGTGTGNTGELFF.

This clonotype was counted a few times. This rearrangement joins TRBV12-3 or TRBV12-4 to TRBJ1-6, with 8 bases fitting TRBD1. J lost 6 bases, V lost 6 bases, and 7 bases had no gene match. This CDR3 has 15 residues. The CDR3 coding sequence is TGTGCCAGCAGCTATGAGACAGGGGTTAATTCACCCCTCCACTTT. Amino acids: CASSYETGVNSPLHF.

This clonotype was counted ten times or more. The chain joins TRBV6-1 to TRBJ1-5; D is uncertain. Trimming stripped 10 bases from V and 1 base from J, with 14 bases between. Germline V gives CDR1 MNHNS, CDR2 SASEGT. The CDR3 has 14 residues. CDR3 region: CATGRVSSNQPQHF. The CDR3 coding sequence is TGTGCCACCGGGAGGGTTAGCAGCAATCAGCCCCAGCATTTT.

This clonotype has a handful of counts. The V and J genes are TRBV6-2 or TRBV6-3 and TRBJ2-7; perhaps TRBD1 as D (5 bases). CDR1 and CDR2 from the germline V gene are MNHEY and SVGEGT. This CDR3 is built from 15 residues. The V end lost 2 bases, the J end lost 1 base, and 12 bases lay between the germline ends. The CDR3 region is CASSYPAKGSYEQYF. CDR3 in DNA: TGTGCCAGCAGTTACCCGGCCAAGGGGTCCTACGAGCAGTACTTC.

This clonotype was found a few times. The chain is built from TRBV12-3 or TRBV12-4 and TRBJ2-1; D gene ambiguous. This CDR3 is 15 amino acids long. V was trimmed by 4 bases and J by 9 bases, leaving 19 bases between them. This chain's CDR3 is CASSYQWVVGVEQFF. DNA of the CDR3: TGTGCCAGCAGTTACCAGTGGGTAGTTGGGGTTGAGCAGTTCTTC.

This clonotype was picked up many times. The chain recombines TRBV5-1 with TRBJ2-1; D perhaps matches TRBD2 (5 bases). CDR1 SGHRS and CDR2 YFSETQ come from the germline V gene. Trimming took 2 bases from V and 3 from J, leaving 15 bases between them. The CDR3 is 16 amino acids. CDR3: CASSFYGSEGYNEQFF. DNA of the CDR3: TGCGCCAGCAGCTTTTATGGGAGTGAGGGCTACAATGAGCAGTTCTTC.

This clonotype was detected a few times. The chain is built from TRBV9 and TRBJ2-5; D possibly corresponds to TRBD1 (5 bases). The V gene lost 4 bases and the J gene lost 5 bases, with 15 bases spanning the gap. This CDR3 region has 14 residues. Germline-derived CDR1 and CDR2 are SGDLS and YYNGEE. In DNA form, the CDR3 reads TGTGCCAGCAGCCTCTCAGTAGGGGCGGAGACCCAGTACTTC. This sequence encodes CASSLSVGAETQYF.

The CDR3 coding sequence is TGCGCCAGCAGCCAAGGGACAAACGGCTATGGCTACACCTTC. This codes for CASSQGTNGYGYTF. This rearrangement joins TRBV4-3 to TRBJ1-2; possible D gene TRBD1, 5 bases. CDR1 and CDR2 from the germline V gene are LGHNA and YSLEER. V gave up 1 base and J gave up 4 bases, with 10 bases separating them. The CDR3 consists of 14 residues.

This clonotype was seen many times. The J gene is TRBJ2-7, the V gene TRBV28, with 9 bases matching TRBD1. The germline CDR1 and CDR2 sequences are MDHEN and SYDVKM. V shed 6 bases, J shed 5 bases, and the junction held 8 bases outside the gene matches. The CDR3 has 14 amino acids. The CDR3 DNA follows: TGTGCCAGCAGGTACAGGGGGCCTACCCACGAGCAGTACTTC. The encoded protein is CASRYRGPTHEQYF.

This clonotype turned up a few times. CDR3: CASSLKMGQGLSSYNEQFF. As DNA, the CDR3 is TGTGCCAGCAGCTTAAAAATGGGACAGGGTTTGAGCTCCTACAATGAGCAGTTCTTC. The rearrangement uses TRBV5-6 and TRBJ2-1, with 9 positions matching TRBD1. The V gene's germline CDR1 is SGHDT and CDR2 YYEEEE. The V segment lost 2 bases and the J segment 0 bases; nucleotides outside the gene matches: 12. This CDR3 spans 19 amino acids.

Relative to its sample, this clonotype is medium-sized. The rearrangement joins TRBV29-1 to TRBJ2-3; D unclear. The CDR3 spans 15 residues. V lost 1 base and J lost 6, with 17 bases in between. Germline CDR1 reads SQVTM; CDR2 reads ANQGSEA. The CDR3 loop is CSVEGAFGVTDTQYF. In nucleotides, the CDR3 is TGCAGCGTTGAAGGGGCGTTTGGAGTTACGGATACGCAGTATTTT.

This clonotype has a count of ten or more. V is TRBV2 and J is TRBJ2-1; 7 bases map to TRBD1. Germline V gene sequence: CDR1 SNHLY, CDR2 FYNNEI. V gave up 6 bases and J gave up 5 bases; unmatched junction bases: 10. There are 15 residues in the CDR3. This chain's CDR3 is CASRNDGTADNEQFF. The CDR3 nucleotides are TGTGCCAGCAGAAACGACGGGACAGCTGACAATGAGCAGTTCTTC.

This clonotype was seen only a few times. The genes are TRBV20-1 and TRBJ1-1; D not certain. Deletions cut 7 bases from V and 2 bases from J, with 11 bases between. There are 12 residues in the CDR3. Germline values: CDR1 DFQATT, CDR2 SNEGSKA (reference sequence). The CDR3 region is CSVPGLNTEAFF. The CDR3 nucleotides read TGCAGTGTTCCGGGTCTTAACACTGAAGCTTTCTTT.

This clonotype appeared many times. The V gene is TRBV7-2, the J gene TRBJ2-3; 7 nucleotides agree with TRBD1. Trimming removed 5 bases from V and 1 base from J; junction bases left unmatched: 6. CDR1 is SGHTA and CDR2 is FQGNSA in the germline V gene. The CDR3 loop spans 15 amino acids. Written as DNA, the CDR3 is TGTGCCAGCAGCGAACGGACAGGCGGCACAGATACGCAGTATTTT. Translating it yields CASSERTGGTDTQYF.

In its sample, this clonotype was seen many times. The CDR3 DNA is TGCGCCAGCAGCCGCCGACTAGCGGGGGCCGTCACAGATACGCAGTATTTT. Amino acid sequence: CASSRRLAGAVTDTQYF. The chain is built from TRBV4-1 and TRBJ2-3, with 12 nucleotides matching TRBD2. CDR3 length equals 17 residues. The germline gives CDR1 MGHRA, CDR2 YSYEKL. Unmatched junction bases numbered 7, after V lost 4 bases and J lost 2 bases.

The rearrangement links TRBV2 to TRBJ2-5; 7 bases agree with TRBD1. CDR1 is SNHLY, CDR2 FYNNEI, per germline. V lost 1 base to trimming and J lost 13 bases; unmatched junction nucleotides: 9. This CDR3 has 13 amino acids. For the CDR3, the DNA is TGTGCCAGCAGTGAAGTTTCGGACAGGTTAGGGTACTTC. Its translation is CASSEVSDRLGYF. Using reference TRBV2 and TRBJ2-5 for the parts outside the CDR3, the full variable domain is EPEVTQTPSHQVTQMGQEVILRCVPISNHLYFYWYRQILGQKVEFLVSFYNNEISEKSEIFDDQFSVERPDGSNFTLKIRSTKLEDSAMYFCASSEVSDRLGYFGPGTRLLVL.

This clonotype was seen more than once but under ten times. V gene TRBV7-2 combines with J gene TRBJ2-7; 8 nucleotides line up with TRBD1. Germline V lookup: CDR1 SGHTA, CDR2 FQGNSA. The CDR3 extends over 17 amino acids. The ends lost 6 bases at V and 0 bases at J; junction bases unmatched: 13. The CDR3 is CASSPIIGQGDSYEQYF. The CDR3 DNA is TGTGCCAGCAGTCCCATAATCGGACAGGGCGACTCCTACGAGCAGTACTTC.